This T cell receptor (beta chain) comes out of a study of cytomegalovirus exposure and HLA in healthy donors. Whole-study findings and limits: 150 to 200 TCR beta chains were listed as cytomegalovirus-associated. Most TCR sequences showed up rarely, but some public TCRs showed up in many donors. It was reportedly the case that the classifier diagnosed cytomegalovirus status with high specificity and sensitivity.

In this sample, this clone turned up once. Its antigen remains unknown. This same CDR3 is encoded by further DNA sequences in the sample. Data came from immunoSEQ multiplex PCR; TCRdb stores just in-frame clones and leaves some out. The sample yields approximately 59,000 clones, nearly 95% seen once. Specimen: PBMCs. This TCR derives from a man between 18 and 29 years old in good health and CMV-seropositive.

The DNA of the CDR3 is TGTGCCAGCAGTTTGGTAGGGGGTCAAGAGACCCAGTACTTC. This translates into CASSLVGGQETQYF. V gene TRBV28 combines with J gene TRBJ2-5; perhaps TRBD1 as D (6 bases). The V gene lost 3 bases and the J gene lost 2 bases, with 10 bases spanning the gap. From germline, CDR1 is MDHEN and CDR2 SYDVKM. This CDR3 is 14 amino acids long.